This TCR beta chain was recorded in a study of molecular identifiers for immune sequencing clone quantification. Study outcomes and limitations: Effector cells had over 98% of their molecules in clones above 20 RNA copies, while naive cells had under 1%.

This CDR3 region has 17 residues. Trimming took 6 bases from V and 5 from J, leaving 24 bases between them. One entry per CDR3 protein, called by TCRdb with MiXCR from the PCR reads. The repertoire consists of hundreds of thousands of distinct CDR3 sequences, with 20% to 25% occurring once and the leading ten covering approximately 0.85%. This clonotype was counted at least ten times. Its specificity is unknown. Sequenced sample: naive CD8+ T cells from blood, with Jurkat cell RNA spiked in. Subset denoted: FACS-sorted CD8+CD4-CCR7+CD45RA+ naive T cells. The sequence was collected from a human donor in good health. Some libraries in this study had Jurkat cell RNA spiked in. This rearrangement joins TRBV12-3 or TRBV12-4 to TRBJ2-3, with D tentatively TRBD2 (7 bases). Here the CDR3 reads CASRLGGGGPEGDTQYF. CDR3 in DNA: TGTGCCAGCAGGTTGGGTGGGGGGGGGCCAGAAGGAGATACGCAGTATTTT.